This TCR beta chain was profiled in a study of blood T cell repertoires in COVID-19. Data came from immunoSEQ multiplex PCR; TCRdb stores just in-frame clones and leaves some out. Of approximately 220,000 clones in the sample, approximately 83% were seen once. The J segment lost 4 bases and the V segment lost 1 base, leaving 3 bases of the junction unmatched. Germline values: CDR1 SGHRS, CDR2 YFSETQ. The CDR3 is 17 residues long. The participants were between about 18 and 90 years old and came from about two dozen US areas. V and J are TRBV5-1 and TRBJ2-3; 16 bases are a match to TRBD2. This clonotype was sampled from a woman in her thirties or forties with acute COVID-19. Input material: PBMCs or T cells enriched from blood (not recorded which). This CDR3 reads CASSLWGLAGGADTQYF. CDR3 DNA: TGCGCCAGCAGCTTGTGGGGACTAGCGGGAGGGGCAGATACGCAGTATTTT. Filled out from reference TRBV5-1 and TRBJ2-3, the complete variable domain reads KAGVTQTPRYLIKTRGQQVTLSCSPISGHRSVSWYQQTPGQGLQFLFEYFSETQRNKGNFPGRFSGRQFSNSRSEMNVSTLELGDSALYLCASSLWGLAGGADTQYFGPGTRLTVL.